These 26 T cell receptor beta chains share one sample of origin, sequenced in a study of multiple sclerosis patients with progressive multifocal leukoencephalopathy. As to time point: time of PML onset. The data were produced by immunoSEQ multiplex PCR, yet TCRdb's version contains in-frame clones alone and is incomplete. Of 30,000 to 35,000 clones detected, roughly 87% appear once; the ten largest clones hold about 3.3%. Source: PBMCs, taken from a patient treated with natalizumab. These receptor sequences come from a human donor with progressive multifocal leukoencephalopathy.

V gene TRBV10-1 combines with J gene TRBJ2-1, with D possibly TRBD2 on 5 matching bases. CDR1 is WNHNN and CDR2 is SYGVQD in the germline V gene (reference sequence). Trimming pared 5 bases from V and 2 bases from J, leaving 10 bases between. The CDR3 totals 14 residues. DNA for the CDR3: TGCGCCAGCAGTAAAGGGAGCCCCTACAATGAGCAGTTCTTC. Translated, it gives CASSKGSPYNEQFF.

The chain recombines TRBV27 with TRBJ2-7; D unresolved. Trimming left V 3 bases short and J 0 bases short, with 9 bases between. The V gene's germline CDR1 is MNHEY and CDR2 SMNVEV (reference sequence). The CDR3 length is 14 residues. This CDR3 is CASSFERNSYEQYF. The CDR3 bases are TGTGCCAGCAGTTTTGAGCGAAACTCCTACGAGCAGTACTTC.

The chain uses TRBV19 and TRBJ2-3; 10 bases line up with TRBD1. Germline V gene lookup returns CDR1 LNHDA and CDR2 SQIVND (reference sequence). This CDR3 has 17 residues. The V and J ends lost 3 bases and 3 bases, in that order; junction bases with no gene match: 9. Written as DNA, the CDR3 is TGTGCCAGTAGTATCCGGGGGGACAGGGGTTTTACAGATACGCAGTATTTT. Protein: CASSIRGDRGFTDTQYF.

The chain combines TRBV12-5 with TRBJ2-3; the D gene is possibly TRBD2 (6 bases). The germline gives CDR1 LGHNT, CDR2 FRNRAP. Trimming removed 2 bases from V and 4 bases from J, with 10 bases in between. This CDR3 has 14 amino acids. The CDR3, as DNA: TGTGCTAGTGGTTTGCTATCGGGGGCAGATACGCAGTATTTT. As protein: CASGLLSGADTQYF. The full variable domain, rest sourced from reference TRBV12-5 and TRBJ2-3, is DARVTQTPRHKVTEMGQEVTMRCQPILGHNTVFWYRQTMMQGLELLAYFRNRAPLDDSGMPKDRFSAEMPDATLATLKIQPSEPRDSAVYFCASGLLSGADTQYFGPGTRLTVL.

There are a few counts of this clone. The CDR3 DNA follows: TGTGCCAGCAGTCCCCTGGGAAACCCCTACGAGCAGTACTTC. Translated: CASSPLGNPYEQYF. This chain joins TRBV27 and TRBJ2-7; D gene unclear. Germline CDR1 is MNHEY and CDR2 is SMNVEV (reference sequence). The CDR3 length is 14 residues. V was shortened by 5 bases and J by 2 bases, with 13 bases between the two germline ends.

The chain has TRBV21-1 and TRBJ1-2; the DNA was not used to check the table's D call, TRBD1. TRBV21-1 is deemed a pseudogene. The CDR3 totals 14 residues. CDR3 sequence: CASSIDRGWYGYTF. CDR3 coding DNA: TGTGCCAGCAGCATCGACAGGGGGTGGTATGGCTACACCTTC.

This clone was seen a handful of times. V is TRBV7-2 and J is TRBJ1-2; no firm D call. There are 13 residues in the CDR3. Germline assignment: CDR1 SGHTA and CDR2 FQGNSA. The ends were cut back, 5 bases at V and 6 bases at J, with 13 bases in the middle. For the CDR3, the DNA is TGTGCCAGCAGCCCCCCGCTAGCTAATGGCTACACCTTC. Its translation is CASSPPLANGYTF. The full variable domain, in which reference TRBV7-2 and TRBJ1-2 provide the parts outside the CDR3, is GAGVSQSPSNKVTEKGKDVELRCDPISGHTALYWYRQSLGQGLEFLIYFQGNSAPDKSGLPSDRFSAERTGGSVSTLTIQRTQQEDSAVYLCASSPPLANGYTFGSGTRLTVV.

This chain links TRBV18 with TRBJ1-1, with 9 bases identical to TRBD1. This CDR3 region has 14 residues. Germline assignment: CDR1 KGHSH and CDR2 LQKENI. Unmatched junction bases numbered 3, after V lost 6 bases and J lost 1 base. CDR3 sequence: CASSTQGANTEAFF. The DNA of the CDR3 is TGTGCCAGCTCCACACAGGGGGCGAACACTGAAGCTTTCTTT.

The chain links TRBV7-9 to TRBJ2-1; TRBD2 aligns across 11 bases. The J segment lost 6 bases and the V segment lost 4 bases, leaving 17 bases of the junction unmatched. In germline, CDR1 is SEHNR, CDR2 FQNEAQ (reference sequence). This CDR3 is 19 amino acids long. DNA for the CDR3: TGTGCCAGCAGCTCTCGAATCCTAAAACTAGCGGGAGATCCCAATGAGCAGTTCTTC. This sequence encodes CASSSRILKLAGDPNEQFF.

J is TRBJ2-7 and V is TRBV7-9, with 14 bases lining up with TRBD2. V lost 4 bases, J lost 6 bases, and 8 bases stayed unmatched. The germline CDR1 and CDR2 sequences are SEHNR and FQNEAQ (reference sequence). CDR3 size: 16 residues. The CDR3 loop reads CASSYRLAGGPGEQYF. The CDR3 DNA reads as TGTGCCAGCAGCTACCGACTAGCGGGAGGGCCCGGCGAGCAGTACTTC.

The V call is TRBV28, the J call TRBJ2-7, with a possible D match to TRBD2 (7 bases). Trimming stripped 3 bases from V and 6 bases from J, with 12 bases between. CDR3 length equals 13 residues. From germline, CDR1 is MDHEN and CDR2 SYDVKM. This chain's CDR3 is CASSLGGLTEQYF. In DNA form, the CDR3 reads TGTGCCAGCAGTTTGGGGGGGCTCACCGAGCAGTACTTC.

This sequence joins TRBV7-9 and TRBJ2-1; TRBD2 might be the D (5 bases). In germline, CDR1 is SEHNR, CDR2 FQNEAQ (reference sequence). This CDR3 spans 14 amino acids. The ends were cut back, 3 bases at V and 12 bases at J, with 18 bases in the middle. CDR3 sequence: CASSFRMALEGQFF. In DNA, the CDR3 is TGTGCCAGCAGCTTTCGTATGGCCCTTGAGGGGCAGTTCTTC.

The chain uses TRBV5-1 and TRBJ2-1; TRBD1 matches at 12 bases. V gave up 2 bases and J gave up 9 bases; unmatched junction bases: 9. From germline, CDR1 is SGHRS and CDR2 YFSETQ. The CDR3 sequence is 16 residues long. Written as DNA, the CDR3 is TGCGCCAGCAGCTTACAAGCGGGGACAGGGGGCGGTGAGCAGTTCTTC. Encoded protein: CASSLQAGTGGGEQFF.

The chain combines TRBV7-9 with TRBJ1-2, with D tentatively TRBD1 (5 bases). The CDR3 totals 16 residues. V lost 5 bases and J 4 bases, leaving 20 bases between the germline ends. Germline CDR1 is SEHNR and CDR2 is FQNEAQ (reference sequence). This CDR3 is CASSTLFAGTVYGYTF. In DNA form, the CDR3 reads TGTGCCAGCAGCACCTTGTTCGCAGGGACGGTCTATGGCTACACCTTC.

This chain links TRBV14 with TRBJ2-1; D is undetermined. The germline gives CDR1 SGHDN, CDR2 FVKESK. The CDR3 spans 15 residues. V was cut by 2 bases and J by 5 bases, with 13 bases left in between. CDR3 sequence (DNA): TGTGCCAGCAGCCAAACACCTTTTGATAACAATGAGCAGTTCTTC. Protein product: CASSQTPFDNNEQFF.

This chain connects TRBV20-1 to TRBJ2-1, with D possibly being TRBD2 (5 bases). This CDR3 region has 11 residues. The germline V gene encodes CDR1 DFQATT and CDR2 SNEGSKA (reference sequence). Trimming pared 3 bases from V and 10 bases from J, leaving 10 bases between. CDR3 in amino acids: CSASTRSEQFF. CDR3 in DNA: TGCAGTGCTAGTACTAGGAGCGAGCAGTTCTTC.

In DNA, the CDR3 is TGTGCCAGCTCACCCCGGTCAGGGGGCGAACTCGGGGCCAACGTCCTGACTTTC. Translation gives CASSPRSGGELGANVLTF. This chain links TRBV18 with TRBJ2-6; 8 bases are a match to TRBD1. The CDR3 is 18 residues long. CDR1 and CDR2 from the germline V gene are KGHSH and LQKENI. Trimming removed 3 bases from V and 4 bases from J; junction bases left unmatched: 11.

This chain uses TRBV5-5 with TRBJ1-2; D possibly corresponds to TRBD1 (5 bases). Looked up from germline, CDR1 is SGHKS and CDR2 is YYEKEE (reference sequence). CDR3 length equals 14 residues. V was pared by 0 bases and J by 5 bases, with 11 bases between. CDR3 DNA sequence: TGTGCCAGCAGCTTGGAACAGGAGTTATATGGCTACACCTTC. Protein: CASSLEQELYGYTF.

This clone was recorded only once. The chain is built from TRBV28 and TRBJ2-5; TRBD2 is a possible D gene (6 bases). Germline CDR1 is MDHEN and CDR2 is SYDVKM. V was pared by 3 bases and J by 11 bases, with 22 bases between. The CDR3 covers 15 residues. DNA of the CDR3: TGTGCCAGCAGTTTTAACGGGGGTTGGGGCGGTGAGCAGTACTTC. Protein: CASSFNGGWGGEQYF. Full variable domain (rest looked up from reference TRBV28 and TRBJ2-5): DVKVTQSSRYLVKRTGEKVFLECVQDMDHENMFWYRQDPGLGLRLIYFSYDVKMKEKGDIPEGYSVSREKKERFSLILESASTNQTSMYLCASSFNGGWGGEQYFGPGTRLLVL.

The chain joins TRBV7-2 to TRBJ2-1; 8 bases match TRBD2. The CDR3 consists of 15 residues. With 1 base clipped from V and 10 bases from J, the junction kept 9 bases outside the gene matches. Germline V CDR1 and CDR2: SGHTA, FQGNSA. The CDR3 spells CASSLGATLAAEQFF. The CDR3 region has the DNA TGTGCCAGCAGCTTAGGGGCAACACTAGCGGCCGAGCAGTTCTTC.

The rearrangement links TRBV6-5 to TRBJ2-1; D possibly corresponds to TRBD2 (6 bases). Germline V gene lookup returns CDR1 MNHEY and CDR2 SVGAGI. The CDR3 sequence is 15 residues long. V was trimmed by 0 bases and J by 10 bases, leaving 16 bases between them. The CDR3 spells CASSYSTKGGAEQFF. In nucleotides, the CDR3 is TGTGCCAGCAGTTACTCGACAAAGGGAGGTGCAGAGCAGTTCTTC.

This clone was seen just once. The chain carries TRBV10-3 and TRBJ2-3, with D tentatively TRBD1 (6 bases). Germline V lookup: CDR1 ENHRY, CDR2 SYGVKD. Trimming cost V 10 bases and J 2 bases, with 16 bases left between them. The CDR3 contains 14 residues. The DNA for the CDR3 is TGTGCCACCAGGTTGGACAGAAACACAGATACGCAGTATTTT. Translating gives CATRLDRNTDTQYF.

The rearrangement links TRBV30 to TRBJ2-7, with 13 bases matching TRBD2. Germline loops: CDR1 GTSNPN, CDR2 SVGIG (reference sequence). Trimming cost V 1 base and J 4 bases; bases outside gene matches: 4. The CDR3 runs 15 residues. CDR3 region: CAWSAGLAGRYEQYF. CDR3 nucleotide sequence: TGTGCCTGGAGTGCGGGACTAGCGGGGAGATACGAGCAGTACTTC.

V and J are TRBV5-3 and TRBJ2-7; unclear D gene. TRBV5-3 is sorted into the ORF group, with uncertain function. Trimming cost V 4 bases and J 0 bases, with 11 bases left between them. The CDR3 is 14 amino acids. Here the CDR3 reads CARSEPGCSYEQYF. The CDR3 coding sequence is TGTGCCAGAAGCGAGCCAGGTTGCTCCTACGAGCAGTACTTC.

V gene TRBV7-2 combines with J gene TRBJ2-7, with TRBD2 as a possible D gene (7 bases). The CDR3 has 14 residues. CDR1 and CDR2 (germline): SGHTA, FQGNSA. Trimming stripped 0 bases from V and 9 bases from J, with 15 bases between. CDR3 loop: CASSLAGGLFVQYF. CDR3 coding DNA: TGTGCCAGCAGCTTAGCGGGGGGGCTATTCGTGCAGTACTTC.

The J gene is TRBJ2-2, the V gene TRBV11-2; D is unclear. The germline V and J ends were trimmed by 2 bases and 7 bases, with 8 bases remaining between them. Germline lookup yields CDR1 SGHAT and CDR2 FQNNGV. The CDR3 runs 13 residues. DNA for the CDR3: TGTGCCAGCAGCTTACCCTTTCGCGGGGAGCTGTTTTTT. Encoded protein: CASSLPFRGELFF.